A single sample gave rise to the 23 T cell receptor beta chains below, sequenced in a study of T cell repertoires in cytomegalovirus infection (dated by TCRdb to about 2019). The run used an Illumina HiSeq 1500. TCRdb reworked the public reads: Q25 trimming with fastp, MiXCR clone assembly, productive beta chains retained. CDR3 protein duplicates are merged, each entry listing the most common genes and DNA. The sample has fewer than 300,000 distinct CDR3 sequences on record, about a quarter of them singletons. The biggest ten clones account for roughly 14% of the sample. Sequencing was done on a sample of PBMCs. These receptors all come from a human donor in good health (CMV status not recorded). Some clones in this sample may be carry-over from other donors' samples.

Judged by abundance, this clonotype is medium-sized. The V call is TRBV12-3 or TRBV12-4, the J call TRBJ2-1; D uncertain. This CDR3 is 16 amino acids long. Trimming shortened V by 4 bases and J by 2 bases, and 15 bases separated the two germline ends. This chain's CDR3 is CASSYLAHNPYNEQFF. The CDR3 DNA sequence: TGTGCCAGCAGTTACCTGGCACACAACCCCTACAATGAGCAGTTCTTC.

As to this clonotype: This sequence may be a read error, since a much larger clone differs from it by one base. The chain has TRBV6-2 or TRBV6-3 and TRBJ1-6; no firm D call. The CDR3 is made up of 14 amino acids. The germline gives CDR1 MNHEY, CDR2 SVGEGT. V was clipped by 7 bases and J by 10 bases, with 17 bases between them. This CDR3 is CASNAGTRWSPLHF. CDR3 DNA sequence: TGTGCCAGCAATGCAGGTACCCGATGGTCACCCCTCCACTTT.

Only a few counts were recorded for this clonotype. The gene calls are TRBV7-9 and TRBJ1-2; TRBD1 matches 7 bases. V was pared by 5 bases and J by 7 bases, with 7 bases of the junction left unmatched. Per the germline V gene, CDR1 is SEHNR and CDR2 is FQNEAQ (reference sequence). The CDR3 covers 13 residues. CDR3 nucleotide sequence: TGTGCCAGCAGCCGGGACAGCCAAGGTGGCTACACCTTC. The encoded protein is CASSRDSQGGYTF.

V is TRBV6-5 and J is TRBJ2-1, with 10 bases identical to TRBD2. The CDR3 spans 16 residues. The V gene's germline CDR1 is MNHEY and CDR2 SVGAGI. V was clipped by 2 bases and J by 9 bases; unmatched bases: 10. The DNA for the CDR3 is TGTGCCAGCAGTTACCCCCAGCGGGGGGGCCGGGGTGAGCAGTTCTTC. Amino acids: CASSYPQRGGRGEQFF.

The sample holds many counts of this clonotype. The chain uses TRBV7-9 and TRBJ2-3; 9 bases fit TRBD2. Per germline, CDR1 SEHNR and CDR2 FQNEAQ (reference sequence). The CDR3 is 16 amino acids. J was trimmed by 4 bases and V by 4 bases; bases with no gene match: 9. CDR3 bases: TGTGCCAGCAGCTCAAGCGGGGGGACGAGCGCAGATACGCAGTATTTT. Its protein is CASSSSGGTSADTQYF.

This clonotype appeared a few times. This sequence joins TRBV19 and TRBJ1-2, with D tentatively TRBD1 (5 bases). CDR3 size: 14 residues. V gave up 6 bases and J gave up 6 bases, with 17 bases separating them. CDR1 and CDR2 (germline): LNHDA, SQIVND (reference sequence). In DNA, the CDR3 is TGTGCCAGTAGAAGGGGCAGCCTATCGGATGGCTACACCTTC. Translated: CASRRGSLSDGYTF.

There are many counts of this clonotype. The J gene is TRBJ1-6, the V gene TRBV7-9, with a weak D call TRBD1 (5 bases). This CDR3 has 14 residues. V was clipped by 5 bases and J by 10 bases, with 15 bases between them. The germline V gene encodes CDR1 SEHNR and CDR2 FQNEAQ (reference sequence). CDR3 in amino acids: CASSPDRARSPLHF. The CDR3 coding sequence is TGTGCCAGCAGCCCCGACAGAGCAAGGTCACCCCTCCACTTT.

V usage is TRBV20-1 and J usage is TRBJ2-3, with D perhaps being TRBD1 or TRBD2 (5 bases each). This CDR3 is 15 amino acids long. Germline CDR1 reads DFQATT; CDR2 reads SNEGSKA (reference sequence). Trimming cost V 5 bases and J 2 bases, with 17 bases left between them. DNA of the CDR3: TGCAGTGCTCTTAGAATGGGGGAACCCACAGATACGCAGTATTTT. Amino acid sequence: CSALRMGEPTDTQYF.

The chain employs TRBV11-2 and TRBJ2-3; TRBD2 matches 7 bases. This CDR3 is 15 amino acids long. Germline trimming cut 5 bases from V and 4 bases from J; bases unmatched to any gene: 9. Germline loops: CDR1 SGHAT, CDR2 FQNNGV. The CDR3 loop reads CASSPGMRESDTQYF. The DNA for the CDR3 is TGTGCCAGCAGCCCGGGGATGCGGGAGTCAGATACGCAGTATTTT. The whole variable domain, filled in from reference TRBV11-2 and TRBJ2-3, reads EAGVAQSPRYKIIEKRQSVAFWCNPISGHATLYWYQQILGQGPKLLIQFQNNGVVDDSQLPKDRFSAERLKGVDSTLKIQPAKLEDSAVYLCASSPGMRESDTQYFGPGTRLTVL.

This chain uses TRBV2 with TRBJ2-3, with TRBD2 matching 8 bases. The germline gives CDR1 SNHLY, CDR2 FYNNEI. There are 14 residues in the CDR3. The V segment lost 2 bases and the J segment 4 bases; nucleotides outside the gene matches: 2. CDR3 nucleotides: TGTGCCAGCAGTGAAAACGGGAGGGCAGATACGCAGTATTTT. Its translation is CASSENGRADTQYF. The full variable domain, its missing parts supplied by reference TRBV2 and TRBJ2-3, is EPEVTQTPSHQVTQMGQEVILRCVPISNHLYFYWYRQILGQKVEFLVSFYNNEISEKSEIFDDQFSVERPDGSNFTLKIRSTKLEDSAMYFCASSENGRADTQYFGPGTRLTVL.

The chain joins TRBV19 to TRBJ2-2, with D perhaps TRBD1 (5 bases). This CDR3 has 14 amino acids. Germline CDR1 reads LNHDA; CDR2 reads SQIVND (reference sequence). The V and J ends lost 6 bases and 0 bases respectively, with 8 bases between them. The CDR3 loop is CASRGVPNTGELFF. The CDR3 DNA reads as TGTGCCAGTAGAGGGGTGCCGAACACCGGGGAGCTGTTTTTT.

This chain links TRBV6-2 or TRBV6-3 with TRBJ2-1, with D hard to call. The CDR3 is made up of 11 amino acids. Deletions cut 7 bases from V and 7 bases from J, with 8 bases between. Germline CDR1 is MNHEY and CDR2 is SVGEGT. The CDR3 spells CASTMGNEQFF. For the CDR3, the DNA is TGTGCCAGCACCATGGGTAATGAGCAGTTCTTC.

The rearrangement joins TRBV6-8 to TRBJ2-1; 7 nucleotides match TRBD1. V dropped 2 bases and J dropped 0; count of bases not matched to a gene: 1. The CDR3 has 15 residues. Germline V gives CDR1 MNHGY, CDR2 SAAAGT. In DNA form, the CDR3 reads TGTGCCAGCAGTTACGGGACAGTCTCCTACAATGAGCAGTTCTTC. Its protein is CASSYGTVSYNEQFF.

This clonotype was counted between two and nine times. The gene calls are TRBV7-6 and TRBJ2-5; perhaps TRBD1 as D (6 bases). Germline CDR1 reads SGHVS; CDR2 reads FNYEAQ. There are 15 residues in the CDR3. V was cut by 5 bases and J by 2 bases, with 15 bases left in between. The CDR3 reads CASSQPGRGQETQYF. Written as DNA, the CDR3 is TGTGCCAGCAGCCAGCCGGGAAGGGGGCAAGAGACCCAGTACTTC.

This clonotype was seen only a few times. The genes are TRBV19 and TRBJ2-1; 11 bases are shared with TRBD2. Unmatched junction bases numbered 5, after V lost 2 bases and J lost 5 bases. The CDR3 has 16 residues. Per the germline V gene, CDR1 is LNHDA and CDR2 is SQIVND (reference sequence). The CDR3 DNA reads as TGTGCCAGTAGTATATTAGCGGGGGGGTTTAACAATGAGCAGTTCTTC. Encoded protein: CASSILAGGFNNEQFF.

V gene TRBV20-1 combines with J gene TRBJ2-1; tentative D call: TRBD2 (6 bases). The CDR3 has 15 amino acids. Germline V gives CDR1 DFQATT, CDR2 SNEGSKA (reference sequence). V was cut by 6 bases and J by 2 bases, with 17 bases left in between. The CDR3 bases are TGCAGTGCCCCTGGGACTTACGAGACCTACAATGAGCAGTTCTTC. Its translation is CSAPGTYETYNEQFF.

V and J are TRBV6-2 or TRBV6-3 and TRBJ2-1, with D tentatively TRBD1 (6 bases). CDR1 MNHEY and CDR2 SVGEGT come from the germline V gene. V was pared by 2 bases and J by 6 bases, with 20 bases between. The length of the CDR3 is 17 residues. This chain's CDR3 is CASSYLKTGEISNEQFF. The CDR3, as DNA: TGTGCCAGCAGTTACCTCAAGACAGGCGAGATATCCAATGAGCAGTTCTTC.

The rearrangement joins TRBV28 to TRBJ2-7; 10 nucleotides line up with TRBD1. The V segment lost 3 bases and the J segment 6 bases; nucleotides outside the gene matches: 11. The CDR3 has 16 residues. CDR1 is MDHEN, CDR2 SYDVKM, per germline. The CDR3 nucleotides are TGTGCCAGCAGTTTTCATCCGGGACAGGGGAGGGGCGAGCAGTACTTC. It is translated as CASSFHPGQGRGEQYF.

The chain couples TRBV6-5 to TRBJ2-5; D is possibly TRBD2 (6 bases). Germline CDR1 reads MNHEY; CDR2 reads SVGAGI. The CDR3 contains 14 residues. V lost 2 bases, J lost 2 bases, and 9 bases lay in between. CDR3 in DNA: TGTGCCAGCAGTTACGAGGGAGGACAAGAGACCCAGTACTTC. It is translated as CASSYEGGQETQYF.

This clonotype was counted only a few times. The chain joins TRBV12-3 or TRBV12-4 to TRBJ1-1; unclear D gene. The CDR3 length is 13 residues. V was clipped by 3 bases and J by 4 bases, with 9 bases between them. The CDR3 sequence: CASSFLRGTEAFF. DNA of the CDR3: TGTGCCAGCAGTTTTCTCCGGGGCACTGAAGCTTTCTTT.

This clonotype was seen only a few times. This chain joins TRBV29-1 and TRBJ2-6; no definite D call. Germline loops: CDR1 SQVTM, CDR2 ANQGSEA. This CDR3 is built from 14 residues. The V end was cut by 4 bases, the J end by 0 bases, with 7 bases between. The CDR3 DNA reads as TGCAGCGTTGTAGAAAACTCTGGGGCCAACGTCCTGACTTTC. Its translation is CSVVENSGANVLTF.

A note on this clonotype: This sequence may be a read error, since a much larger clone differs from it by one base. Since the CDR3 does not end with the conserved phenylalanine or tryptophan, this likely comes from a read error. This rearrangement joins TRBV6-2 or TRBV6-3 to TRBJ2-1; the D gene could be TRBD1 or TRBD2 (5 bases each). CDR1 is MNHEY, CDR2 SVGEGT, per germline. CDR3 length equals 14 residues. Trimming took off 4 bases at V and 4 bases at J, with 11 bases between the two ends. This chain's CDR3 is CASSLGELYNEQFL. The CDR3 DNA reads as TGTGCCAGCAGTTTGGGGGAGCTATACAATGAGCAGTTCCTC.

This clonotype occurred many times. The J gene is TRBJ1-2, the V gene TRBV7-2; D remains ambiguous. The CDR3 is 12 residues long. Germline V gene lookup returns CDR1 SGHTA and CDR2 FQGNSA. Deletions cut 0 bases from V and 4 bases from J, with 3 bases between. The CDR3 protein is CASSLAGYGYTF. CDR3 bases: TGTGCCAGCAGCTTAGCCGGCTATGGCTACACCTTC.